Here is one TCR beta chain with its context. The antigen this receptor binds is unknown. No base quality information exists; no much larger clone differs at one position. These data originate in a study of early stage breast cancer tumors (dated by TCRdb to the late 2010s). Study-level background: Of the roughly 15 invasive breast tumors, roughly 12 were found to be estrogen receptor-positive, progesterone receptor-positive and HER2-negative. Of the roughly twelve ER+/PR+/HER2- tumors, eight were classified as invasive ductal carcinomas and four as invasive lobular carcinomas. The average read coverage per sample was roughly 9.5-fold. A total of some 2.6 million templates, representing about 1.1 million unique clonotypes, were detected across all samples. The full study reports these points: Repertoires from blood resembled normal breast more closely than tumor, and using blood as a reference for each tissue separated tumor from normal in about 85% of the 16 patients. Compared with adjacent normal breast tissue, tumors had higher clonality and 2 to 3-fold greater T cell density. Analysis by tumor subtype was prevented by the small cohort size. Chain pairing and functional markers such as CD4, CD8 and FOXP3 were not captured by bulk genomic DNA sequencing of unsorted cells. Enriched TCRB sequences shared across patients were mostly commonly generated sequences, unlikely to play an important role in the tumor microenvironment.

A distance of 11 bases separates the germline ends of V and J, which lose 1 base and 4 bases respectively. Reading from cysteine to phenylalanine, the CDR3 counts 15 amino acids. The retained sequence is limited to the CDR3, 45 bases, with the frame set at the first base. According to the germline V gene, CDR1 reads SGHNT and CDR2 reads YENEEA. Each sample was amplified as two independent genomic DNA replicates: approximately 0.5 ug for blood and about 1.4 ug for tumor or normal breast. TCRB sequencing of genomic DNA was carried out with the ImmunoSeq Intro kit according to the manufacturer's instructions. The multiplex PCR ran for 30 to 35 cycles using proprietary primers and spike-in control sequences for absolute quantification. Single-end 150-bp reads were used to sequence an 87-bp fragment spanning the CDR3 and the flanking V and J genes. Each lane of an Illumina MiSeq using version 3.0 chemistry carried seven multiplexed samples, with two replicates per sample. The original methods were these. The vendor's proprietary pipeline processed the raw data and merged both replicates into a single result for each sample. To define clonotypes, the study grouped productive rearrangements that shared the V-gene family, CDR3 amino acid sequence and J-gene segment. Clonality was computed as 1 minus the normalized Shannon entropy (Pielou evenness) of TCRB abundances. T cell density was estimated as total templates divided by the number of input cells, with the number of input cells inferred from the DNA input amount. Recon with default parameters was used to estimate total repertoire diversity and clonality. Clonotypes with over 0.1% abundance in tumor and at least 32-fold higher abundance in tumor than in normal breast were defined as tumor-enriched. Sourced from immuneACCESS, this table was stored by TCRdb with only in-frame sequences that have V and J called. A share of the clones is absent; for the studies checked, an unresolved V gene accounts for under half, and the remainder has no known explanation. V and J calls and clone size follow that table, whereas D and trimming were derived from the DNA. Within this sample are 28,000 or so clones, with almost 75% of them counted one time only. The ten largest account for 4.7% of the sample.

The study profiled bulk TCR beta-chain repertoires in matched peripheral blood, tumor and adjacent normal breast tissue taken from some 17 patients with early-stage breast cancer. Before surgery, roughly 5-11 mL of whole blood was collected into EDTA tubes and then processed within 2 hours. Peripheral blood mononuclear cells were isolated by Ficoll-Paque centrifugation in SepMate-50 tubes. PBMCs were cryopreserved in aliquots of about 2 to 4 million cells in roughly 90% FBS with about 10% DMSO and kept in liquid nitrogen. The Qiagen AllPrep DNA/RNA Mini kit was used to extract genomic DNA. The sequence is built from TRBV11-3 and TRBJ2-1, with the D gene uncertain. The sequencing input was blood. The origin of this receptor is a person aged 35 to 50 with breast cancer. For the CDR3, the sequence is CASSLGPPGYNEQFF. The nucleotide sequence reads TGTGCCAGCAGCTTAGGACCTCCCGGGTACAATGAGCAGTTCTTC.